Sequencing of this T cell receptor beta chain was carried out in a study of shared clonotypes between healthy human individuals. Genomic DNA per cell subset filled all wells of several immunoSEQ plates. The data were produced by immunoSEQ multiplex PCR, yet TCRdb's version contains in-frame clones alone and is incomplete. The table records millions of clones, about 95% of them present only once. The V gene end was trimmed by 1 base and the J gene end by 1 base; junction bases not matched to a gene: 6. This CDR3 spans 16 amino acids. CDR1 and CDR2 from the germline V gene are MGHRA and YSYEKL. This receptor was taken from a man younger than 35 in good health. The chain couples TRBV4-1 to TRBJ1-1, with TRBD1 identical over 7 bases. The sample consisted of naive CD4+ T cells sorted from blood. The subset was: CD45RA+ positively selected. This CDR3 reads CASSQVQGQSNTEAFF. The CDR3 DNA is TGCGCCAGCAGCCAAGTCCAGGGACAGTCGAACACTGAAGCTTTCTTT.